The rows below give T cell receptor beta chains drawn from one sample of a study of blood T cells in healthy people across ages. TCRdb reprocessed the 5' RACE reads with MiXCR, giving one entry per CDR3 protein. The sample has about 2 million distinct CDR3 sequences, about 50% seen once. The material sequenced was blood. The receptors were gathered from a woman aged 35 to 49 in good health. Both conserved end residues are part of each CDR3. A D gene is named only where the DNA matches it firmly. Clone size is shown for a subset of rows, as once, few, many or a class of expanded clone.

once	TRBV29-1	.	TRBJ2-1	CSVGTLIRGQFF	TGCAGCGTTGGTACCTTGATACGAGGGCAGTTCTTC
.	TRBV9	.	TRBJ1-2	CASSSSGDRGYTF	TGTGCCAGCAGCTCATCAGGGGACCGAGGCTACACCTTC
.	TRBV28	TRBD1	TRBJ2-3	CASSSTGPTDTQYF	TGTGCCAGCAGTTCGACAGGGCCCACAGATACGCAGTATTTT
.	TRBV4-2	.	TRBJ2-4	CASSQDLGYIQYF	TGTGCCAGCAGCCAAGATCTTGGGTACATTCAGTACTTC
once	TRBV12-3/TRBV12-4	TRBD1	TRBJ2-3	CASSLWGDRVGTDTQYF	TGTGCCAGCAGTTTATGGGGGGACAGGGTCGGCACAGATACGCAGTATTTT
few	TRBV6-5	TRBD2	TRBJ2-3	CASSYERGGTDTQYF	TGTGCCAGCAGTTACGAGCGGGGGGGCACAGATACGCAGTATTTT
few	TRBV7-9	TRBD1	TRBJ2-7	CASSTSDRPYYEQYF	TGTGCCAGCAGCACCTCGGACAGGCCTTACTACGAGCAGTACTTC
.	TRBV20-1	TRBD2	TRBJ2-7	CSARLTPGLAVSYEQYF	TGCAGTGCTCGATTAACCCCGGGACTAGCGGTTTCCTACGAGCAGTACTTC
once	TRBV6-2/TRBV6-3	.	TRBJ2-6	CASRAVGNSGANVLTF	TGTGCCAGCAGGGCCGTGGGGAACTCTGGGGCCAACGTCCTGACTTTC
.	TRBV15	.	TRBJ2-7	CTTSRVSGASYEQYF	TGTACCACCAGCAGAGTGTCAGGCGCCTCCTACGAGCAGTACTTC
once	TRBV2	TRBD1	TRBJ2-1	CASSRQGAFDNEQFF	TGTGCCAGCAGTCGACAGGGGGCGTTTGACAATGAGCAGTTCTTC
once	TRBV24-1	.	TRBJ2-5	CATSDFWETQYF	TGTGCCACCAGTGATTTCTGGGAGACCCAGTACTTC
.	TRBV15	.	TRBJ1-1	CATSREGVGYTEAFF	TGTGCCACCAGCCGGGAGGGGGTAGGGTACACTGAAGCTTTCTTT
few	TRBV7-2	TRBD2	TRBJ2-5	CASSPQAGAHQETQYF	TGTGCCAGCAGCCCCCAAGCGGGGGCCCACCAAGAGACCCAGTACTTC
few	TRBV27	TRBD1	TRBJ2-7	CASSRRGPAGSYEQYF	TGTGCCAGCAGCCGCAGGGGGCCGGCTGGGTCCTACGAGCAGTACTTC
.	TRBV7-2	.	TRBJ2-1	CASSLDSGTSNEQFF	TGTGCCAGCAGCTTAGATAGTGGGACTTCGAATGAGCAGTTCTTC
.	TRBV20-1	.	TRBJ1-5	CSAPLAWRNQPQHF	TGCAGTGCTCCCCTAGCCTGGAGGAATCAGCCCCAGCATTTT
few	TRBV6-5	TRBD2	TRBJ2-5	CASTRLAGGPHALYF	TGTGCCAGCACCCGACTAGCGGGGGGCCCGCACGCCCTGTACTTC
.	TRBV6-1	.	TRBJ1-5	CASSVGEVGNQPQHF	TGTGCCAGCAGTGTTGGGGAGGTGGGCAATCAGCCCCAGCATTTT
once	TRBV7-9	TRBD1	TRBJ2-7	CASSAGTGGWYEQYF	TGTGCCAGCAGCGCAGGGACAGGGGGCTGGTACGAGCAGTACTTC